This T cell receptor (beta chain) was retrieved from a study of T cells after yellow fever vaccination (dated by TCRdb to about 2019). Regarding the study in general: The SMART-Seq v4 Ultra Low Input RNA kit was used to prepare libraries from fractions with low cell numbers. Bulk TCR alpha and beta repertoires were sequenced longitudinally to track T-cell clones before and after primary and booster YFV17D yellow fever vaccination. The cohort comprised two healthy male donors, one aged 18 to 30 and one aged 30 to 39 years. Blood was drawn at multiple timepoints before and after primary and secondary immunization, with bulk PBMC replicates and cell subsets isolated.

Sequencing used an Illumina NovaSeq 6000. Synthesis of TCR cDNA relied on 5'RACE template switching, a step that introduced a universal primer site along with unique molecular identifiers. Priming for cDNA synthesis came from both the TCR alpha and TCR beta constant segments. Libraries were amplified in two PCR steps, with sample barcodes and sequencing adapters added in the second step. Sequencing of libraries was performed on Illumina HiSeq 2500 (2x100 bp) or NovaSeq (2x150 bp). The paper's data handling went like this. Reads were demultiplexed and collapsed into UMI consensus sequences with MIGEC, and V(D)J alignment was performed with MiXCR. Vaccine-responding clonotypes were identified with edgeR using replicate PBMC samples, with FDR below 0.01 and a log2 fold change above 5 up to day 15 being required. Each bulk clonotype was labeled CD4 or CD8 based on which sequenced repertoire, CD4 or CD8, contained the clonotype at higher abundance. The public reads were reanalyzed by TCRdb: fastp trimming at Q25, MiXCR alignment, in-frame beta chains only. Entries that share a CDR3 protein sequence are merged under the most common genes and DNA. These V and J calls rely on TCRdb rather than the paper's analysis. The sample contains 200,000 to 300,000 distinct CDR3 sequences, roughly 4% of them found a single time. The ten most abundant clones make up about a fifth of the sample.

The investigation overall reported the following: A small share of clonotypes occurred in both CD4 and CD8 compartments, likely arising from convergent recombination. The study included only a couple of donors, which limits how far the findings can be generalized. Because abundant contaminating clonotypes from the bulk population could be contained in FACS-sorted repertoires, computational filtering was required. The secondary T-cell response was found to be weaker but faster than the primary response, with a peak reached on day 5 rather than on day 15. After the booster, most of the clones that had expanded following primary vaccination were detected again (approximately 96% of CD4 and around nine tenths of CD8), which suggests that memory was broadly maintained.

This clonotype was seen many times. Its antigen is still unknown. No per-base quality is available; no much larger clone lies one base away. The germline V gene supplies CDR1 SGHTA and CDR2 FQGTGA. Unmatched junction bases come to 6, with V trimmed by 4 bases and J by 4 bases. The CDR3 measures 15 amino acids from cysteine to phenylalanine. CDR3 DNA is the only sequence kept; it has 45 bases, read in frame from the first base. In the paper's terms, the treatment or condition label means: live attenuated yellow fever vaccine strain. At each blood-draw timepoint, two biological replicates of bulk PBMCs were collected. A standard Ficoll-Paque protocol was used to isolate PBMCs from peripheral blood. TriZol was used to extract RNA from bulk PBMCs, CD4 and CD8 fractions, and dextramer-positive and dextramer-negative fractions.

The sequence is built from TRBV7-3 and TRBJ2-3, with 9 bases matching TRBD1. Here the sequenced sample was PBMCs, taken 15 days after the yellow fever booster vaccination. The sequence derives from a man younger than 30 who received the YFV17D yellow fever vaccine. The CDR3 has the sequence CASSSGTGRSDTQYF. In nucleotides, the sequence is TGTGCCAGCAGCTCCGGGACAGGGAGGTCAGATACGCAGTATTTT.